What follows are 2 T cell receptor beta chains derived from one specimen sequenced in a study of regulatory dendritic cells for organ transplantation. Assay: immunoSEQ multiplex PCR; the TCRdb copy retains only in-frame clones and omits some. This repertoire shows some 35,000 clones, approximately 88% found once; its top ten account for just over 0.06%. Material: naive CD4+ T cells from blood. Subset of the sample: CD45RA+ naive T cells. These receptors were collected from a human donor in good health.

This clone was seen just once. The chain combines TRBV28 with TRBJ2-7; 8 bases map to TRBD2. Trimming cost V 8 bases and J 5 bases; bases outside gene matches: 2. The CDR3 spans 11 residues. Germline V gene data show CDR1 as MDHEN and CDR2 as SYDVKM. The CDR3 protein is CASRGGDEQYF. CDR3 in DNA: TGTGCCAGCCGGGGGGGGGACGAGCAGTACTTC.

The chain is built from TRBV18 and TRBJ2-7; D is perhaps TRBD1 or TRBD2 (5 bases each). The CDR3 length is 14 residues. V lost 3 bases and J 4 bases, leaving 13 bases between the germline ends. Germline lookup yields CDR1 KGHSH and CDR2 LQKENI. The CDR3 is CASSPPGRTYEQYF. In nucleotides, the CDR3 is TGTGCCAGCTCACCTCCGGGACGGACTTACGAGCAGTACTTC.